The rows below give T cell receptor beta chains drawn from one sample of a study of blood T cell repertoires in COVID-19. The table came from immunoSEQ multiplex PCR; TCRdb's copy has only in-frame clones and leaves some out. The sample holds some 130,000 clones, around 89% seen once. The sample comprised peripheral blood. These TCRs come from a man aged 55 to 70 with COVID-19, enrolled during active disease. CDR3s include the opening cysteine and the closing phenylalanine or tryptophan. A D gene is named only where the DNA matches it firmly. Size is omitted from some rows. Given values are once, few, many or a class for expanded clones.

TRBJ1-1 | - | TRBV6-5 | - | CASSQGVNTEAFF | TGTGCCAGCAGCCAAGGGGTGAACACTGAAGCTTTCTTT
TRBJ1-3 | - | TRBV5-1 | TRBD1 | CASSFSDRRNTIYF | TGCGCCAGCAGCTTTTCGGACAGGAGAAACACCATATATTTT
TRBJ1-5 | - | TRBV28 | - | CASSLRARGRRLSGNQPQHF | TGTGCCAGCAGTTTACGTGCGCGGGGACGTAGGCTGTCGGGCAATCAGCCCCAGCATTTT
TRBJ1-5 | - | TRBV29-1 | TRBD1 | CSVRTGGGSQHF | TGCAGCGTCCGGACAGGGGGAGGGTCCCAGCATTTT
TRBJ2-7 | - | TRBV4-2 | - | CASSQGTVSYEQYF | TGTGCCAGCAGCCAAGGGACAGTCTCCTACGAGCAGTACTTC
TRBJ2-2 | - | TRBV27 | - | CASSSSGAGAGELFF | TGTGCCAGCAGTTCGTCAGGGGCGGGGGCCGGGGAGCTGTTTTTT
TRBJ2-7 | - | TRBV30 | - | CAWTPSTAQYEQYF | TGTGCCTGGACCCCCTCGACAGCACAATACGAGCAGTACTTC
TRBJ1-1 | few | TRBV4-1 | TRBD1 | CASSQQGTGVAEAFF | TGCGCCAGCAGCCAACAAGGGACAGGGGTAGCTGAAGCTTTCTTT
TRBJ2-5 | - | TRBV11-1 | TRBD1 | CASSLTGTGMNF | TGTGCCAGCAGCCTTACCGGGACAGGGATGAACTTC
TRBJ1-5 | few | TRBV7-2 | - | CASRPGGARNQPQHF | TGTGCCAGCAGACCCGGAGGAGCCCGCAATCAGCCCCAGCATTTT
TRBJ2-7 | few | TRBV3-1/TRBV3-2 | - | CASSRGTDSYEQYF | TGTGCCAGCAGCCGCGGGACAGACTCCTACGAGCAGTACTTC
TRBJ1-1 | - | TRBV9 | - | CASSASQGTNTEAFF | TGTGCCAGCAGCGCCTCACAGGGCACGAACACTGAAGCTTTCTTT
TRBJ2-1 | - | TRBV5-1 | TRBD1 | CASSLRDRGDEQFF | TGCGCCAGCAGCTTACGGGACAGGGGAGATGAGCAGTTCTTC
TRBJ1-2 | - | TRBV19 | - | CASSPTGNGYTF | TGTGCCAGTAGCCCCACCGGTAATGGCTACACCTTC
TRBJ2-7 | - | TRBV7-9 | TRBD2 | CASSLSLLTSGENYEQYF | TGTGCCAGCAGCTTAAGTTTGCTTACTAGCGGAGAAAACTACGAGCAGTACTTC
TRBJ2-1 | once | TRBV5-4 | - | CASSQRGSFSYNEQFF | TGTGCCAGCAGCCAGCGAGGGTCCTTCTCCTACAATGAGCAGTTCTTC
TRBJ2-3 | - | TRBV9 | - | CASSVDGAEDTQYF | TGTGCCAGCAGCGTAGACGGAGCGGAAGATACGCAGTATTTT
TRBJ1-2 | - | TRBV7-2 | TRBD1 | CASSLAAGTGGGGYTF | TGTGCCAGCAGCTTAGCCGCCGGGACAGGGGGTGGGGGCTACACCTTC
TRBJ2-1 | - | TRBV2 | - | CASMAAETYNEQFF | TGTGCCAGCATGGCGGCTGAAACCTACAATGAGCAGTTCTTC
TRBJ1-5 | - | TRBV7-8 | - | CASSPGHPGQPQHF | TGTGCCAGCAGCCCGGGACACCCTGGTCAGCCCCAGCATTTT
TRBJ2-7 | - | TRBV5-6 | - | CASSLGVRLIQQYF | TGTGCCAGCAGCTTGGGTGTCAGGCTAATCCAGCAGTACTTC
TRBJ2-7 | - | TRBV29-1 | - | CSALDMSYEQYF | TGCAGCGCCCTGGACATGTCCTACGAGCAGTACTTC
TRBJ2-2 | - | TRBV18 | - | CASSVRGVGAGELFF | TGTGCCAGCTCCGTGCGGGGAGTAGGCGCCGGGGAGCTGTTTTTT
TRBJ2-1 | - | TRBV11-3 | TRBD1 | CASSLGRQGWEQFF | TGTGCCAGCAGCTTAGGGCGACAGGGCTGGGAGCAGTTCTTC
TRBJ1-1 | - | TRBV7-8 | - | CASSLGPGGEAFF | TGTGCCAGCAGCTTAGGGCCCGGGGGTGAAGCTTTCTTT
TRBJ1-1 | - | TRBV10-3 | - | CAISESVEGGGTEAFF | TGTGCCATCAGTGAGTCTGTAGAGGGCGGTGGCACTGAAGCTTTCTTT
TRBJ1-2 | - | TRBV6-5 | - | CASSSPGRRPNYGYTF | TGTGCCAGCAGTTCCCCGGGGAGGCGACCGAACTATGGCTACACCTTC
TRBJ2-1 | many | TRBV10-1 | TRBD2 | CASSETSGSNEQFF | TGCGCCAGCAGTGAAACTAGCGGGAGCAATGAGCAGTTCTTC
TRBJ1-5 | once | TRBV4-3 | TRBD1 | CASSQEARGNQPQHF | TGCGCCAGCAGCCAAGAGGCCAGGGGGAATCAGCCCCAGCATTTT
TRBJ1-1 | - | TRBV7-9 | - | CASSFDPGTEAFF | TGTGCCAGCAGCTTTGACCCGGGGACTGAAGCTTTCTTT
TRBJ2-1 | - | TRBV2 | - | CASRRSQNEQFF | TGTGCCAGCAGACGTAGCCAGAATGAGCAGTTCTTC
TRBJ1-6 | - | TRBV12-3/TRBV12-4 | TRBD1 | CASMTGGPPLHF | TGTGCCAGCATGACAGGGGGTCCACCCCTCCACTTT
TRBJ1-1 | - | TRBV5-1 | TRBD1 | CASSFRGPNTEAFF | TGCGCCAGCAGCTTCAGGGGGCCGAACACTGAAGCTTTCTTT
TRBJ1-2 | - | TRBV5-4 | - | CASSTQANYGYTF | TGTGCCAGCAGCACACAGGCCAACTATGGCTACACCTTC
TRBJ1-5 | - | TRBV6-5 | TRBD1 | CASRPTGGSNQPQHF | TGTGCCAGCAGGCCCACAGGGGGCAGCAATCAGCCCCAGCATTTT
TRBJ2-7 | - | TRBV7-2 | TRBD1 | CASSLETGGSYEQYF | TGTGCCAGCAGCTTAGAGACAGGGGGCTCCTACGAGCAGTACTTC
TRBJ1-2 | - | TRBV21-1 | - | CASSKGGINYGYTF | TGTGCCAGCAGCAAGGGGGGGATTAACTATGGCTACACCTTC
TRBJ1-5 | - | TRBV9 | - | CASSPSGQSNQPQHF | TGTGCCAGCAGCCCCTCCGGACAGTCCAATCAGCCCCAGCATTTT
TRBJ1-2 | few | TRBV12-1 | - | CASSFFEASLYGYTF | TGTGCCAGCAGCTTTTTTGAAGCGTCCCTCTATGGCTACACCTTC
TRBJ1-6 | - | TRBV28 | - | CASTHLPPLHF | TGTGCCAGCACCCACCTACCACCCCTCCACTTT
TRBJ1-5 | - | TRBV19 | TRBD1 | CASRSPGQGLNQPQHF | TGTGCCAGTAGATCCCCGGGACAGGGCCTTAATCAGCCCCAGCATTTT
TRBJ2-1 | - | TRBV6-4 | TRBD2 | CASSARASGGTTYNEQFF | TGTGCCAGCAGTGCGCGGGCTAGCGGGGGGACTACCTACAATGAGCAGTTCTTC
TRBJ2-3 | once | TRBV7-9 | - | CASSFSSGTDTQYF | TGTGCCAGCAGCTTCTCTAGCGGCACAGATACGCAGTATTTT
TRBJ2-7 | - | TRBV5-1 | - | CASSFDRGYEQYF | TGCGCCAGCAGCTTCGACAGAGGCTACGAGCAGTACTTC
TRBJ1-2 | - | TRBV7-9 | - | CASSLSVTRNYGYTF | TGTGCCAGCAGCTTGTCCGTGACGAGGAACTATGGCTACACCTTC
TRBJ1-4 | - | TRBV5-1 | - | CASSPLADEKLFF | TGCGCCAGCAGCCCTTTAGCGGACGAAAAACTGTTTTTT